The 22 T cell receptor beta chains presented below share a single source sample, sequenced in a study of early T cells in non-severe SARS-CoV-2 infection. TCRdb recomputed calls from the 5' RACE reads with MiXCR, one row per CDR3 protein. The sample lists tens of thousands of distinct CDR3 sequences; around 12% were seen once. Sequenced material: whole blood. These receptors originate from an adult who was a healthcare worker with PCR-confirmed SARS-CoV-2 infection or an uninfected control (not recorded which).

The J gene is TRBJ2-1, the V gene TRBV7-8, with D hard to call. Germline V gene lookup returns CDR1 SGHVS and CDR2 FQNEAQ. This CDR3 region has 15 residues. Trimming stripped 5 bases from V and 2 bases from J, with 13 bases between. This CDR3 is CASSVLAATYNEQFF. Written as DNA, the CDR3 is TGTGCCAGCAGCGTCCTGGCGGCCACCTACAATGAGCAGTTCTTC.

Here the CDR3 DNA reads TGTGCCAGCAGTTCAGGACAGGTATACGAGCAGTACTTC. Translating gives CASSSGQVYEQYF. The chain is built from TRBV6-2 or TRBV6-3 and TRBJ2-7; 7 positions agree with TRBD1. The CDR3 covers 13 residues. Trimming at V came to 4 bases and at J to 4 bases, leaving 4 bases not matched to a gene. The germline V gene has CDR1 MNHEY and CDR2 SVGEGT.

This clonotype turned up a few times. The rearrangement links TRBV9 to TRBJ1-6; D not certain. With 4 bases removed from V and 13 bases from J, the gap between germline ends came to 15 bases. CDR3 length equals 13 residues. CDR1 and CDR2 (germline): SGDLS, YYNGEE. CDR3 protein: CASSLRPLGPLHF. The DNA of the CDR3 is TGTGCCAGCAGCCTTCGACCGCTCGGGCCCCTCCACTTT.

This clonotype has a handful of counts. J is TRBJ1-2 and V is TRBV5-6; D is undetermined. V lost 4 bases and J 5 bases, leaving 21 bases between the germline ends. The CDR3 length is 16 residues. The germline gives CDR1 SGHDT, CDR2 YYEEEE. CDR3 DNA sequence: TGTGCCAGCAGCCCAGGAACCGCCGCTAGCCTTTATGGCTACACCTTC. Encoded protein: CASSPGTAASLYGYTF.

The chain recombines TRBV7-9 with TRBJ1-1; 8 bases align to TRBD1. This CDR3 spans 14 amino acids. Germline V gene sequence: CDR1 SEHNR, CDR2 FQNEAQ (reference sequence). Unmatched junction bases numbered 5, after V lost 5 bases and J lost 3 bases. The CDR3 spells CASSPLDRDTEAFF. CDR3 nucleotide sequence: TGTGCCAGCAGCCCATTGGACAGGGACACTGAAGCTTTCTTT.

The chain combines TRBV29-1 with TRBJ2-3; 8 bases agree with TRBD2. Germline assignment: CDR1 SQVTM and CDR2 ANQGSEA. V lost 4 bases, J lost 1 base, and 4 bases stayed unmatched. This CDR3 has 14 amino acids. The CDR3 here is CSVVGSGGTDTQYF. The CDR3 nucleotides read TGCAGCGTTGTAGGTAGCGGGGGCACAGATACGCAGTATTTT.

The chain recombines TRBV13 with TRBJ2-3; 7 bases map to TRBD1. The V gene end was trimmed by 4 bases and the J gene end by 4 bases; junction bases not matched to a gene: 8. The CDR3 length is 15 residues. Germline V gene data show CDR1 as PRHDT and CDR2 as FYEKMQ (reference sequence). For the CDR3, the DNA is TGTGCCAGCAGCTCATATGAGGGGGCTTCAGATACGCAGTATTTT. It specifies CASSSYEGASDTQYF.

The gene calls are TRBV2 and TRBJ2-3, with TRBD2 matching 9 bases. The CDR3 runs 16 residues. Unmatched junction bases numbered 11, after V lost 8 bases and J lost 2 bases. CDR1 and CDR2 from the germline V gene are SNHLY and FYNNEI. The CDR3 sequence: CASRTASGGFTDTQYF. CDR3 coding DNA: TGTGCCAGCCGGACCGCAAGCGGGGGGTTCACAGATACGCAGTATTTT. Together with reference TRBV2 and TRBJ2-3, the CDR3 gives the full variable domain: EPEVTQTPSHQVTQMGQEVILRCVPISNHLYFYWYRQILGQKVEFLVSFYNNEISEKSEIFDDQFSVERPDGSNFTLKIRSTKLEDSAMYFCASRTASGGFTDTQYFGPGTRLTVL.

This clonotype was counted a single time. The CDR3 sequence: CASSSPGLEAAQTQYF. The CDR3 region has the DNA TGTGCCAGCAGCTCGCCCGGCTTGGAAGCGGCGCAGACCCAGTACTTC. The chain employs TRBV7-9 and TRBJ2-5; tentatively, D is TRBD2 (5 bases). V was pared by 4 bases and J by 6 bases, with 21 bases between. The CDR3 runs 16 residues. Germline V gene data show CDR1 as SEHNR and CDR2 as FQNEAQ (reference sequence).

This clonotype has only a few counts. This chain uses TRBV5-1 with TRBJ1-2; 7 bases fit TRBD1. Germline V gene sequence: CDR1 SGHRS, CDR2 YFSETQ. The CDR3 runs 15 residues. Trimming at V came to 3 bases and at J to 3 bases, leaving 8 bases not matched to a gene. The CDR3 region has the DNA TGCGCCAGCAGCTCGGCCCGGGACAGCGACTATGGCTACACCTTC. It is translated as CASSSARDSDYGYTF. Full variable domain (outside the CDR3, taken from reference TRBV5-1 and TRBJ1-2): KAGVTQTPRYLIKTRGQQVTLSCSPISGHRSVSWYQQTPGQGLQFLFEYFSETQRNKGNFPGRFSGRQFSNSRSEMNVSTLELGDSALYLCASSSARDSDYGYTFGSGTRLTVV.

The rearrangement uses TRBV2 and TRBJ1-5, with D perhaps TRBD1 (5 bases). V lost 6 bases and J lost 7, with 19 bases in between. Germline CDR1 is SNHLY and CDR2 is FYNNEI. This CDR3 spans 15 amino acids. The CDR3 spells CASSADRSVSQPQHF. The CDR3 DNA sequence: TGTGCCAGCAGCGCCGACAGATCTGTCAGCCAGCCCCAGCATTTT.

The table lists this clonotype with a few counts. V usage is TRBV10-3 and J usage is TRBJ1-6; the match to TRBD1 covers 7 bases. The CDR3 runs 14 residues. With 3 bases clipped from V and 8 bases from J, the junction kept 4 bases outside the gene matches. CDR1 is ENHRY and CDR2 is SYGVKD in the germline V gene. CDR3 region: CAISEQGNYSPLHF. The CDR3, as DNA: TGTGCCATCAGTGAACAGGGGAACTATTCACCCCTCCACTTT.

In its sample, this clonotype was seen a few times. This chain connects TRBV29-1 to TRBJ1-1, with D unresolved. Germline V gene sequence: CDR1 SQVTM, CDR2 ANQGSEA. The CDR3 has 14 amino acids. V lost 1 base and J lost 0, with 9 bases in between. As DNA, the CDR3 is TGCAGCGTTGAAGTGGGAGGAGTGAACACTGAAGCTTTCTTT. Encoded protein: CSVEVGGVNTEAFF.

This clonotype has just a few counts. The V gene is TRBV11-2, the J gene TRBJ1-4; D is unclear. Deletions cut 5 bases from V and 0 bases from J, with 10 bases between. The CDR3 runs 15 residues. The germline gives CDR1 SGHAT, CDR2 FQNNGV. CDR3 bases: TGTGCCAGCAGCGTTACACGTGCAACTAATGAAAAACTGTTTTTT. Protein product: CASSVTRATNEKLFF.

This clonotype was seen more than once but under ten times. In DNA, the CDR3 is TGCAGTGCCATGGGCCCGTCGACTGAAGCTTTCTTT. Translated: CSAMGPSTEAFF. V and J are TRBV20-1 and TRBJ1-1, with D uncertain. CDR1 and CDR2 (germline): DFQATT, SNEGSKA (reference sequence). Trimming removed 6 bases from V and 5 bases from J, with 13 bases in between. There are 12 residues in the CDR3.

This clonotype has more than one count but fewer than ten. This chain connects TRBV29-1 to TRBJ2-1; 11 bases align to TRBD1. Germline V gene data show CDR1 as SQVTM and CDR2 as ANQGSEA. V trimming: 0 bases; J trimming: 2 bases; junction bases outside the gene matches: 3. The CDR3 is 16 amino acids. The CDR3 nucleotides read TGCAGCGTTGAAGACGGACAGGGGGCAACCTACAATGAGCAGTTCTTC. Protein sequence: CSVEDGQGATYNEQFF.

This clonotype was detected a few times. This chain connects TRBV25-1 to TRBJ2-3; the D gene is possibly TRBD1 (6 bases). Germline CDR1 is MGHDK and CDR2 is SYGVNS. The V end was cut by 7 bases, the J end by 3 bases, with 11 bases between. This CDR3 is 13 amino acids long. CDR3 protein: CASNPGVTDTQYF. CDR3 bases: TGTGCCAGCAACCCAGGGGTTACAGATACGCAGTATTTT.

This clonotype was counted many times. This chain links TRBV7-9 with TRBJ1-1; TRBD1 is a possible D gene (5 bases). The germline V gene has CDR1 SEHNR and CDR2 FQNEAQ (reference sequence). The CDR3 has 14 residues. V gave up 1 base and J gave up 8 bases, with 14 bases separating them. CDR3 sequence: CASSLEGPLREAFF. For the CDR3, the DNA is TGTGCCAGCAGCTTAGAGGGACCCCTGAGGGAAGCTTTCTTT. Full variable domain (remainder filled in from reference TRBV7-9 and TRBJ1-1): DTGVSQNPRHKITKRGQNVTFRCDPISEHNRLYWYRQTLGQGPEFLTYFQNEAQLEKSRLLSDRFSAERPKGSFSTLEIQRTEQGDSAMYLCASSLEGPLREAFFGQGTRLTVV.

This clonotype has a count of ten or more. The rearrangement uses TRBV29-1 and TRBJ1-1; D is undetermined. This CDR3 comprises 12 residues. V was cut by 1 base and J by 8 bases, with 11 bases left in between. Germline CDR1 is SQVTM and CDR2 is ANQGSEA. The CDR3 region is CSVEVVRGEAFF. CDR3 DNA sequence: TGCAGCGTTGAAGTTGTCAGAGGGGAAGCTTTCTTT.

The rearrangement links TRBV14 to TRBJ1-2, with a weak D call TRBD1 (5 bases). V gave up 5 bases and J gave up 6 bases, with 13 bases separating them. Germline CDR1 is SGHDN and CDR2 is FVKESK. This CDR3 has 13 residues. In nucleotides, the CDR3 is TGTGCCAGCAGCTACAAGGGGATCCATGGCTACACCTTC. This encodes CASSYKGIHGYTF.

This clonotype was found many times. The CDR3 reads CASSPVANTEAFF. In DNA, the CDR3 is TGTGCCAGCAGCCCGGTAGCGAACACTGAAGCTTTCTTT. The chain links TRBV5-4 to TRBJ1-1, with D unresolved. This CDR3 comprises 13 residues. CDR1 and CDR2 (germline): SGHNT, YYREEE (reference sequence). Trimming took off 4 bases at V and 1 base at J, with 8 bases between the two ends. The variable domain in full, with the rest retrieved from reference TRBV5-4 and TRBJ1-1, is ETGVTQSPTHLIKTRGQQVTLRCSSQSGHNTVSWYQQALGQGPQFIFQYYREEENGRGNFPPRFSGLQFPNYSSELNVNALELDDSALYLCASSPVANTEAFFGQGTRLTVV.

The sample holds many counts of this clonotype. DNA for the CDR3: TGCAGTGCTAGAGATCCCCAGGGCACTTATAATTCACCCCTCCACTTT. Encoded protein: CSARDPQGTYNSPLHF. The chain has TRBV20-1 and TRBJ1-6; the D gene is possibly TRBD1 (5 bases). Germline V gene lookup returns CDR1 DFQATT and CDR2 SNEGSKA (reference sequence). Trimming pared 0 bases from V and 4 bases from J, leaving 13 bases between. This CDR3 is 16 amino acids long.